The subject of this entry is one T cell receptor beta chain. The data are from a study of control samples from healthy donors and cancer patients. Clones were sequenced by immunoSEQ multiplex PCR, and TCRdb holds only the in-frame ones, with some missing. The table includes over 100,000 clones, 92% detected once. The sample taken for sequencing was blood. The receptor comes from a woman in her forties or fifties in good health.

The CDR3 is CASSKGQGGNIQYF. DNA for the CDR3: TGCGCCAGCAGTAAAGGACAGGGGGGGAACATTCAGTACTTC. V is TRBV5-1 and J is TRBJ2-4; 10 bases fit TRBD1. From germline, CDR1 is SGHRS and CDR2 YFSETQ. Trimming took 5 bases from V and 7 from J; bases not matched to a gene: 6. The CDR3 totals 14 residues.